The rows below give T cell receptor beta chains drawn from one sample of a study of T cells in Graves' hyperthyroidism and ophthalmopathy. MiXCR, run by TCRdb on the multiplex PCR reads, gives a single entry per CDR3 protein. The table shows 550,000 to 600,000 distinct CDR3 sequences, with 40% to 55% occurring only once. Sequences were obtained from peripheral blood or thyroid tissue (not recorded which). The receptor set was obtained from an adult woman with Graves' disease, either hyperthyroidism or ophthalmopathy (not recorded which). Both conserved end residues are part of each CDR3. Fields, in order: J gene, D gene, clone size, V gene, CDR3 protein, CDR3 DNA. D genes are given only for firm matches. The listing skips clone size in some rows; elsewhere it reads once, few, many or a size class.

TRBJ2-3	.	few	TRBV2	CASMGVAASTDTQYF	TGTGCCAGCATGGGAGTAGCGGCTAGCACAGATACGCAGTATTTT
TRBJ2-7	.	many	TRBV5-1	CASSLATATNEQYF	TGCGCCAGCAGCTTGGCCACGGCCACGAACGAGCAGTACTTC
TRBJ1-2	.	.	TRBV10-3	CASSEDWGVNYGYTF	TGTGCCAGCAGTGAAGACTGGGGCGTTAACTATGGCTACACCTTC
TRBJ2-5	TRBD2	.	TRBV5-1	CASSVDGTSEETQYF	TGCGCCAGCAGCGTTGACGGGACTAGCGAAGAGACCCAGTACTTC
TRBJ2-3	.	few	TRBV29-1	CSVLLDTQYF	TGCAGCGTTCTGCTGGATACGCAGTATTTT
TRBJ1-2	.	.	TRBV24-1	CATSVNYGRDTQYFGYTF	.
TRBJ2-5	TRBD2	many	TRBV12-5	CASAPTSGQETQYF	TGTGCTAGTGCCCCGACTAGCGGACAAGAGACCCAGTACTTC
TRBJ2-4	.	.	TRBV3-1	CASSQGSGMDIQYF	TGTGCCAGCAGCCAAGGCTCCGGGATGGACATTCAGTACTTC
TRBJ2-7	.	.	TRBV28	CASLPRDAQLVASAEQYF	TGTGCCAGCCTCCCTCGGGACGCACAACTCGTAGCTTCGGCCGAGCAGTACTTC
TRBJ1-6	.	many	TRBV2	CASSDDFLYNSPLHF	TGTGCCAGCAGTGATGACTTCCTGTATAATTCACCCCTCCACTTT
TRBJ1-2	.	many	TRBV11-1	CASSRANYGYTF	TGTGCCAGCAGCCGCGCTAACTATGGCTACACCTTC
TRBJ1-6	.	many	TRBV12-3/TRBV12-4	CASSSDIGYNSPLHF	TGTGCCAGCAGCTCCGACATTGGCTATAATTCACCCCTCCACTTT
TRBJ2-7	TRBD2	few	TRBV7-9	CASSLTSGSEQYF	TGTGCCAGCAGCTTAACTAGCGGGAGCGAGCAGTACTTC
TRBJ2-5	TRBD2	.	TRBV10-3	CAIRGLAGQETQYF	TGTGCCATCCGGGGACTAGCGGGCCAAGAGACCCAGTACTTC
TRBJ1-2	.	few	TRBV2	CATRGPSDYGYTF	TGTGCCACCCGTGGTCCTTCGGACTATGGCTACACCTTC
TRBJ2-2	.	.	TRBV7-7	CARARGSGTWNTGELFF	TGTGCTAGAGCACGAGGATCCGGGACTTGGAACACCGGGGAGCTGTTTTTT
TRBJ2-7	TRBD2	.	TRBV7-9	CASSLRLAGVAEQYF	TGTGCCAGCAGCCTCAGACTAGCGGGAGTGGCCGAGCAGTACTTC
TRBJ2-5	.	many	TRBV7-9	CASTFPSKETQYF	TGTGCCAGCACCTTCCCTTCGAAAGAGACCCAGTACTTC
TRBJ1-2	TRBD1	many	TRBV10-2	CASNPGQGANYGYTF	TGCGCCAGCAATCCGGGACAGGGGGCTAACTATGGCTACACCTTC
TRBJ1-3	.	.	TRBV13	CASSHRDRNYEQYFGPDTIYF	.
TRBJ1-2	.	many	TRBV9	CASSPDTNYGYTF	TGTGCCAGCAGTCCGGATACTAACTATGGCTACACCTTC
TRBJ1-6	.	few	TRBV25-1	CASSSLGWGETYNSPLHF	TGTGCCAGCAGTTCCCTGGGTTGGGGAGAAACCTATAATTCACCCCTCCACTTT
TRBJ1-5	.	.	TRBV20-1	CSAIVGPQHF	TGCAGTGCTATAGTGGGGCCCCAGCATTTT
TRBJ2-6	.	many	TRBV27	CASRGRYSSGANVLTF	TGTGCCAGCAGGGGTCGGTATAGCTCTGGGGCCAACGTCCTGACTTTC